The clone carrying this TCR beta chain has only one observation. What it recognizes is unknown. The record originates from a study of shared clonotypes between healthy human individuals. Study results and caveats: Clonotypes shared by all four donors outscored non-shared clonotypes in generation probability. With a few donors compared, around 5.4% of naive CD4 clonotypes were shared. Genetic and exposure-history diversity was limited by the few donors. Larger estimated richness was generally seen in naive subsets than in memory subsets.

The data were produced by immunoSEQ multiplex PCR, yet TCRdb's version contains in-frame clones alone and is incomplete. In the table there are 950,000 to 1,100,000 clones, approximately 70% of which are singletons. The CDR3 extends over 13 amino acids. V gave up 0 bases and J gave up 8 bases, with 10 bases separating them. The germline CDR1 and CDR2 sequences are SGHTA and FQGNSA. Sequences were obtained from memory CD4+ T cells sorted from blood. Subset given: CD45RA-negative fraction. This TCR derives from a man younger than 35 in good health. The chain joins TRBV7-2 to TRBJ1-1; D not resolved. The CDR3 here is CASSLATLGEAFF. The CDR3 DNA is TGTGCCAGCAGCTTAGCCACCCTCGGGGAAGCTTTCTTT. The full variable domain, in which reference TRBV7-2 and TRBJ1-1 provide the parts outside the CDR3, is GAGVSQSPSNKVTEKGKDVELRCDPISGHTALYWYRQSLGQGLEFLIYFQGNSAPDKSGLPSDRFSAERTGGSVSTLTIQRTQQEDSAVYLCASSLATLGEAFFGQGTRLTVV.